Each of the 29 T cell receptor beta chains below was sequenced from the same sample in a study of blood T cell repertoires in COVID-19. TCRdb's copy holds only in-frame clones and misses some; the assay was immunoSEQ multiplex PCR. The table records about 75,000 clones, 85% to 90% of them present only once. Sequencing used peripheral blood. The receptors were gathered from a human donor in a cohort sampled during active COVID-19.

The genes are TRBV7-2 and TRBJ2-2, with unresolved D. Trimming took off 3 bases at V and 2 bases at J, with 7 bases between the two ends. Germline V gene lookup returns CDR1 SGHTA and CDR2 FQGNSA. There are 14 residues in the CDR3. The CDR3 region has the DNA TGTGCCAGCAGCTTGGGCCTAAACACCGGGGAGCTGTTTTTT. This gives the protein CASSLGLNTGELFF.

The V and J genes are TRBV19 and TRBJ2-3, with D perhaps TRBD2 (7 bases). The germline V gene encodes CDR1 LNHDA and CDR2 SQIVND (reference sequence). Trimming took off 5 bases at V and 1 base at J, with 19 bases between the two ends. The CDR3 consists of 17 residues. The DNA for the CDR3 is TGTGCCAGTAGTCCCTTTCCCTCCGGGGGGCGCACAGATACGCAGTATTTT. Translation gives CASSPFPSGGRTDTQYF. Full variable domain (outside the CDR3, taken from reference TRBV19 and TRBJ2-3): DGGITQSPKYLFRKEGQNVTLSCEQNLNHDAMYWYRQDPGQGLRLIYYSQIVNDFQKGDIAEGYSVSREKKESFPLTVTSAQKNPTAFYLCASSPFPSGGRTDTQYFGPGTRLTVL.

The rearrangement uses TRBV6-6 and TRBJ1-6, with D unresolved. Trimming pared 6 bases from V and 6 bases from J, leaving 15 bases between. The CDR3 has 15 residues. Germline V CDR1 and CDR2: MNHNY, SVGAGI (reference sequence). This CDR3 reads CASRAQEGPNSPLHF. The CDR3 nucleotides are TGTGCCAGCAGGGCTCAAGAGGGCCCTAATTCACCCCTCCACTTT.

In nucleotides, the CDR3 is TGTGCCAGCAGTTACGGATTGACAGGGGGCGGGAATGAGCAGTTCTTC. It specifies CASSYGLTGGGNEQFF. The gene calls are TRBV6-5 and TRBJ2-1, with 10 bases identical to TRBD1. The V gene end was trimmed by 2 bases and the J gene end by 7 bases; junction bases not matched to a gene: 8. Germline V gives CDR1 MNHEY, CDR2 SVGAGI. The CDR3 is made up of 16 amino acids.

The sample holds a few counts of this clone. The chain has TRBV4-3 and TRBJ1-2; TRBD1 matches 7 bases. Per germline, CDR1 LGHNA and CDR2 YSLEER. Trimming took 0 bases from V and 0 from J; bases not matched to a gene: 1. The CDR3 is 15 amino acids. CDR3 region: CASSQDQGANYGYTF. CDR3 sequence (DNA): TGCGCCAGCAGCCAAGATCAGGGGGCTAACTATGGCTACACCTTC.

The chain carries TRBV3-1 (or the pseudogene TRBV3-2) and TRBJ1-2, with D perhaps TRBD1 (6 bases). V lost 3 bases, J lost 4 bases, and 12 bases lay in between. This CDR3 region has 14 residues. Per the germline V gene, CDR1 is LGHDT and CDR2 is YNNKEL (reference sequence). The CDR3, as DNA: TGTGCCAGCAGCCAGGGGACACCGAGCTATGGCTACACCTTC. It yields the protein CASSQGTPSYGYTF.

In this sample, this clone turned up a few times. This chain connects TRBV10-3 to TRBJ1-2; D remains unclear. Germline CDR1 ENHRY, CDR2 SYGVKD. Trimming stripped 0 bases from V and 4 bases from J, with 12 bases between. This CDR3 spans 15 amino acids. CDR3 sequence: CAISESTSRSYGYTF. Written as DNA, the CDR3 is TGTGCCATCAGTGAGTCGACCTCTAGGAGCTATGGCTACACCTTC.

The chain joins TRBV7-2 to TRBJ1-6, with D perhaps TRBD1 (6 bases). In germline, CDR1 is SGHTA, CDR2 FQGNSA. The V end was cut by 3 bases, the J end by 14 bases, with 20 bases between. The CDR3 contains 15 residues. The chain's CDR3 is CASSLEGQPLSALHF. As DNA, the CDR3 is TGTGCCAGCAGCTTGGAAGGACAGCCATTATCAGCCCTCCACTTT. Using reference TRBV7-2 and TRBJ1-6 for the parts outside the CDR3, the full variable domain is GAGVSQSPSNKVTEKGKDVELRCDPISGHTALYWYRQSLGQGLEFLIYFQGNSAPDKSGLPSDRFSAERTGGSVSTLTIQRTQQEDSAVYLCASSLEGQPLSALHFGNGTRLTVT.

The chain is built from TRBV27 and TRBJ2-2, with 10 bases that match TRBD2. Germline CDR1 reads MNHEY; CDR2 reads SMNVEV (reference sequence). The CDR3 has 15 amino acids. Trimming took 4 bases from V and 6 from J; bases not matched to a gene: 5. The CDR3 region is CASSSSGSRSGELFF. DNA for the CDR3: TGTGCCAGCAGTTCTAGCGGGAGCAGATCCGGGGAGCTGTTTTTT.

The gene calls are TRBV2 and TRBJ1-5; D is unresolved. V dropped 4 bases and J dropped 6 bases, with 10 bases sitting between them. The CDR3 sequence is 13 residues long. The V gene's germline CDR1 is SNHLY and CDR2 FYNNEI. The CDR3, as DNA: TGTGCCAGCAGTGCTCGGGGAACTCAGCCCCAGCATTTT. This translates into CASSARGTQPQHF. Supplemented by reference TRBV2 and TRBJ1-5, the full variable domain reads EPEVTQTPSHQVTQMGQEVILRCVPISNHLYFYWYRQILGQKVEFLVSFYNNEISEKSEIFDDQFSVERPDGSNFTLKIRSTKLEDSAMYFCASSARGTQPQHFGDGTRLSIL.

The chain combines TRBV11-2 with TRBJ2-2, with 8 bases fitting TRBD2. V lost 2 bases and J lost 4; bases outside the gene matches: 12. Germline assignment: CDR1 SGHAT and CDR2 FQNNGV. The CDR3 has 18 residues. In DNA form, the CDR3 reads TGTGCCAGCAGCTTAAGAGGGTGGCTAGCGGGTAGCACCGGGGAGCTGTTTTTT. Its translation: CASSLRGWLAGSTGELFF.

This chain connects TRBV12-3 or TRBV12-4 to TRBJ2-7; tentative D call: TRBD1 (6 bases). The CDR3 consists of 13 residues. The ends were cut back, 6 bases at V and 6 bases at J, with 15 bases in the middle. In DNA, the CDR3 is TGTGCCAGCAGCCCCTCTTGGGGGCTCGAGCAGTACTTC. It specifies CASSPSWGLEQYF.

The V and J genes are TRBV11-2 and TRBJ1-3; D gene unclear. The CDR3 loop spans 14 amino acids. Between the trimmed V and J ends, which lost 2 bases and 4 bases, there was a span of 9 bases. Per the germline V gene, CDR1 is SGHAT and CDR2 is FQNNGV. The CDR3 region has the DNA TGTGCCAGCAGCTTACAACCCCTAGGAAACACCATATATTTT. Its protein is CASSLQPLGNTIYF.

This chain joins TRBV30 and TRBJ2-1, with D possibly being TRBD2 (6 bases). V was cut by 0 bases and J by 2 bases, with 8 bases left in between. The CDR3 consists of 14 residues. In germline, CDR1 is GTSNPN, CDR2 SVGIG (reference sequence). CDR3 protein: CAWSVWGAYNEQFF. The CDR3 region has the DNA TGTGCCTGGAGTGTCTGGGGGGCCTACAATGAGCAGTTCTTC. Using reference TRBV30 and TRBJ2-1 for the parts outside the CDR3, the full variable domain is SQTIHQWPATLVQPVGSPLSLECTVEGTSNPNLYWYRQAAGRGLQLLFYSVGIGQISSEVPQNLSASRPQDRQFILSSKKLLLSDSGFYLCAWSVWGAYNEQFFGPGTRLTVL.

This chain links TRBV6-2 or TRBV6-3 with TRBJ2-2; D possibly corresponds to TRBD2 (6 bases). CDR3 length equals 16 residues. Per germline, CDR1 MNHEY and CDR2 SVGEGT. Between the trimmed V and J ends, which lost 4 bases and 4 bases, there was a span of 16 bases. The CDR3 DNA sequence: TGTGCCAGCAGTTCTATCCCGGGACTCGGCACCGGGGAGCTGTTTTTT. Translated: CASSSIPGLGTGELFF.

The rearrangement uses TRBV11-2 and TRBJ1-2; 11 bases align to TRBD1. V gave up 5 bases and J gave up 6 bases; unmatched junction bases: 11. The CDR3 spans 16 residues. Per germline, CDR1 SGHAT and CDR2 FQNNGV. CDR3 bases: TGTGCCAGCAGCCCGGGACAGGGGGGGTTCGGCGATGGCTACACCTTC. Protein: CASSPGQGGFGDGYTF.

The rearrangement uses TRBV6-2 or TRBV6-3 and TRBJ2-3, with D tentatively TRBD1 (5 bases). Germline lookup yields CDR1 MNHEY and CDR2 SVGEGT. CDR3 length: 16 amino acids. V was trimmed by 5 bases and J by 0 bases, leaving 15 bases between them. This CDR3 reads CASSTQNRSSTDTQYF. The CDR3 DNA reads TGTGCCAGCAGTACCCAGAACAGGTCTAGCACAGATACGCAGTATTTT.

The chain couples TRBV4-2 to TRBJ2-7, with 7 bases that match TRBD2. Germline assignment: CDR1 LGHNA and CDR2 YNFKEQ. This CDR3 is 16 amino acids long. The J segment lost 0 bases and the V segment lost 0 bases, leaving 5 bases of the junction unmatched. The CDR3 loop reads CASSQELASSSYEQYF. For the CDR3, the DNA is TGTGCCAGCAGCCAAGAACTAGCGAGTAGCTCCTACGAGCAGTACTTC.

The chain recombines TRBV28 with TRBJ1-1, with D perhaps TRBD1 (5 bases). Trimming shortened V by 2 bases and J by 4 bases, and 14 bases separated the two germline ends. The CDR3 sequence is 15 residues long. Germline CDR1 MDHEN, CDR2 SYDVKM. The chain's CDR3 is CASSLPAGLGTEAFF. The CDR3 region has the DNA TGTGCCAGCAGTTTACCGGCAGGGCTGGGCACTGAAGCTTTCTTT.

The chain links TRBV5-1 to TRBJ2-1, with TRBD2 matching 7 bases. V lost 4 bases, J lost 5 bases, and 9 bases stayed unmatched. CDR1 and CDR2 (germline): SGHRS, YFSETQ. The CDR3 length is 15 residues. The CDR3 DNA follows: TGCGCCAGCAGCGCAGGACTAGTTTACGACAATGAGCAGTTCTTC. Translated, it gives CASSAGLVYDNEQFF.

The chain combines TRBV9 with TRBJ2-1; 15 positions agree with TRBD2. Germline V gene lookup returns CDR1 SGDLS and CDR2 YYNGEE. This CDR3 has 20 residues. J gave up 7 bases and V 3 bases, and 17 bases lay outside the gene matches. The CDR3 loop reads CASSDQRGTSGRTSKNEQFF. The CDR3 DNA sequence: TGTGCCAGCAGCGACCAGAGGGGGACTAGCGGGAGGACCAGTAAAAATGAGCAGTTCTTC.

The chain combines TRBV5-5 with TRBJ2-7; the match to TRBD1 covers 8 bases. The ends lost 0 bases at V and 0 bases at J; junction bases unmatched: 2. Germline V gene sequence: CDR1 SGHKS, CDR2 YYEKEE (reference sequence). The CDR3 spans 15 residues. CDR3 sequence (DNA): TGTGCCAGCAGCTTGGGGACAGGGCCCTCCTACGAGCAGTACTTC. It yields the protein CASSLGTGPSYEQYF.

This rearrangement joins TRBV6-2 or TRBV6-3 to TRBJ2-1; a weak D match, TRBD1 (5 bases). Germline loops: CDR1 MNHEY, CDR2 SVGEGT. The CDR3 is made up of 12 amino acids. The germline V and J ends were trimmed by 2 bases and 7 bases, with 6 bases remaining between them. As DNA, the CDR3 is TGTGCCAGCAGTTACGGACAAAATGAGCAGTTCTTC. This encodes CASSYGQNEQFF.

The chain is built from TRBV19 and TRBJ2-7, with D uncertain. Trimming cost V 4 bases and J 0 bases, with 13 bases left between them. Per the germline V gene, CDR1 is LNHDA and CDR2 is SQIVND (reference sequence). The CDR3 runs 15 residues. CDR3 amino acids: CASSRAQSFSYEQYF. As DNA, the CDR3 is TGTGCCAGTAGTAGGGCTCAATCCTTCTCCTACGAGCAGTACTTC.

The rearrangement links TRBV5-1 to TRBJ2-3; perhaps TRBD2 as D (6 bases). Deletions cut 3 bases from V and 7 bases from J, with 21 bases between. The CDR3 runs to 16 residues. Germline V gene lookup returns CDR1 SGHRS and CDR2 YFSETQ. As DNA, the CDR3 is TGCGCCAGCAGCTCTGCTAGCGCGAGCGCGGTGTATACGCAGTATTTT. This encodes CASSSASASAVYTQYF.

This clone was seen a few times. The chain couples TRBV7-2 to TRBJ1-1; the match to TRBD1 covers 7 bases. V was pared by 3 bases and J by 4 bases, with 5 bases of the junction left unmatched. Germline-derived CDR1 and CDR2 are SGHTA and FQGNSA. This CDR3 contains 14 residues. CDR3 bases: TGTGCCAGCAGCTTCAACAGGGGCCGCACTGAAGCTTTCTTT. Its protein product is CASSFNRGRTEAFF.

The CDR3 region is CASSNTRATDTQYF. The CDR3, as DNA: TGTGCCAGCAGTAACACTAGGGCCACAGATACGCAGTATTTT. The genes are TRBV6-2 or TRBV6-3 and TRBJ2-3, with D perhaps TRBD2 (5 bases). The CDR3 is 14 residues long. The V end was cut by 5 bases, the J end by 2 bases, with 11 bases between. Germline V CDR1 and CDR2: MNHEY, SVGEGT.

This rearrangement joins TRBV27 to TRBJ1-1; D possibly corresponds to TRBD1 (6 bases). V was cut by 2 bases and J by 4 bases, with 8 bases left in between. The germline gives CDR1 MNHEY, CDR2 SMNVEV (reference sequence). CDR3 length: 13 amino acids. CDR3 in amino acids: CASSLRRGTEAFF. CDR3 coding DNA: TGTGCCAGCAGTTTACGCAGGGGCACTGAAGCTTTCTTT.

This chain links TRBV9 with TRBJ2-3; 8 bases map to TRBD2. The CDR3 extends over 15 amino acids. The trim removed 2 bases at V and 5 bases at J, leaving 7 bases unmatched. Germline V gene sequence: CDR1 SGDLS, CDR2 YYNGEE. CDR3 bases: TGTGCCAGCAGCGTTACTAGCGGTCGGGGAGATACGCAGTATTTT. Translation gives CASSVTSGRGDTQYF.